This entry is about one TCR beta chain. Its antigen is still unknown. Other DNA sequences in this specimen translate into the identical CDR3. The data derive from a study of cytomegalovirus exposure and HLA in healthy donors. Study results and limitations: A later analysis by the authors found several of the most significant clusters apparently linked to common viral pathogens. A later analysis showed TCR association rates differing by HLA locus, peaking at DRB1 and lowest at HLA-C.

The CDR3 covers 17 residues. In germline, CDR1 is SGHAT, CDR2 FQNNGV. Trimming cost V 5 bases and J 3 bases; bases outside gene matches: 11. 13 Jbeta primers and 60 Vbeta primers were used for the PCR. Data came from immunoSEQ multiplex PCR; TCRdb stores just in-frame clones and leaves some out. The sample contains 150,000 to 200,000 clones, roughly 68% of which appear only once. The sequenced sample consisted of PBMCs. This clonotype originated in a woman in her twenties or thirties in good health and CMV-seronegative. This rearrangement joins TRBV11-2 to TRBJ1-1; 11 positions agree with TRBD1. CDR3: CASSHPGQGVRDTEAFF. CDR3 in DNA: TGTGCCAGCAGCCACCCGGGACAGGGGGTTAGGGACACTGAAGCTTTCTTT.